Listed here are 27 T cell receptor beta chains from one sample, sequenced in a study of cytomegalovirus exposure and HLA in healthy donors. In the PCR, 60 Vbeta and 13 Jbeta primers were used. Method: immunoSEQ multiplex PCR; TCRdb's copy keeps in-frame clones and lacks some. The sample shows 150,000 or so clones, around 82% of them seen only once. Specimen: PBMCs. These TCRs come from a woman between 40 and 55 years old in good health and CMV-seropositive.

The genes are TRBV10-1 and TRBJ2-1; TRBD2 aligns across 9 bases. The J segment lost 3 bases and the V segment lost 3 bases, leaving 3 bases of the junction unmatched. Germline V gene data show CDR1 as WNHNN and CDR2 as SYGVQD (reference sequence). The CDR3 is made up of 15 amino acids. The CDR3 nucleotides are TGCGCCAGCAGTGACCCAGCGGGAGGCTACAATGAGCAGTTCTTC. Translating gives CASSDPAGGYNEQFF.

This rearrangement joins TRBV19 to TRBJ1-5, with no clear D. Germline lookup yields CDR1 LNHDA and CDR2 SQIVND (reference sequence). The CDR3 has 12 amino acids. Trimming pared 7 bases from V and 2 bases from J, leaving 6 bases between. CDR3: CASTTGNQPQHF. The CDR3 DNA is TGTGCCAGTACAACAGGCAATCAGCCCCAGCATTTT.

CDR3 region: CASSQEGPGLASREQFF. Written as DNA, the CDR3 is TGTGCCAGCAGCCAAGAGGGACCGGGACTAGCATCGCGTGAGCAGTTCTTC. The genes are TRBV14 and TRBJ2-1; 9 bases match TRBD2. The germline V gene encodes CDR1 SGHDN and CDR2 FVKESK. V lost 0 bases and J lost 9; bases outside the gene matches: 12. The CDR3 extends over 17 amino acids.

Points on this clone: No DNA is shown, since the ends of the CDR3 on it are uncertain; the CDR3 is the one TCRdb lists. The chain is built from TRBV5-4 and TRBJ2-1; no DNA check was done on the table's D call, TRBD2. The CDR3 length is 15 residues, termini included. Germline values: CDR1 SGHNT, CDR2 YYREEE (reference sequence). This CDR3 is CASSLAPFGSGSPFF.

With respect to this clone: A junction boundary mismatches the germline segment, possibly from a read error. The V gene is TRBV18, the J gene TRBJ2-7, with 8 bases identical to TRBD1. This CDR3 region has 13 residues. Per germline, CDR1 KGHSH and CDR2 LQKENI. This CDR3 reads CASSPDSGGGESF. CDR3 bases: TGTGCCAGCTCACCAGATTCAGGGGGCGGAGAGAGTTTC.

J is TRBJ1-2 and V is TRBV5-4; D remains ambiguous. Per germline, CDR1 SGHNT and CDR2 YYREEE (reference sequence). The ends were cut back, 3 bases at V and 3 bases at J, with 6 bases in the middle. The CDR3 covers 12 residues. The CDR3 here is CASSSNYYGYTF. DNA for the CDR3: TGTGCCAGCAGCTCCAACTACTATGGCTACACCTTC.

The chain has TRBV4-1 and TRBJ2-2; D is perhaps TRBD2 (6 bases). The germline V gene has CDR1 MGHRA and CDR2 YSYEKL. The CDR3 totals 15 residues. V was trimmed by 8 bases and J by 3 bases, leaving 16 bases between them. The CDR3: CASLSGPGDTGELFF. The CDR3 region has the DNA TGCGCCAGCCTTAGCGGCCCTGGGGACACCGGGGAGCTGTTTTTT.

This chain links TRBV6-1 with TRBJ1-1, with TRBD1 matching 8 bases. Germline V gene sequence: CDR1 MNHNS, CDR2 SASEGT. CDR3 length: 14 residues. The V segment lost 7 bases and the J segment 1 base; nucleotides outside the gene matches: 5. CDR3 bases: TGTGCCAGCAACAGACAGGGGCGGAACACTGAAGCTTTCTTT. It is translated as CASNRQGRNTEAFF.

This clone was detected only a few times. The chain couples TRBV7-8 to TRBJ2-1; 11 bases fit TRBD2. This CDR3 has 14 residues. Germline loops: CDR1 SGHVS, CDR2 FQNEAQ. The junction had 4 bases not matched to a gene; V was cut back by 3 bases and J by 9 bases. CDR3 DNA: TGTGCCAGCAGCTTGACTAGCGGGAAGGTTGAGCAGTTCTTC. This sequence encodes CASSLTSGKVEQFF.

The CDR3: CASSIGQGHGNTIYF. In nucleotides, the CDR3 is TGTGCCAGTAGTATAGGCCAGGGGCACGGAAACACCATATATTTT. This chain uses TRBV19 with TRBJ1-3; maybe TRBD1 (6 bases). This CDR3 is built from 15 residues. The V and J ends lost 1 base and 4 bases respectively, with 11 bases between them. Looked up from germline, CDR1 is LNHDA and CDR2 is SQIVND (reference sequence).

The chain joins TRBV9 to TRBJ2-1; a possible D gene is TRBD1 (6 bases). The V and J ends lost 2 bases and 13 bases respectively, with 13 bases between them. The CDR3 is made up of 12 amino acids. Germline CDR1 and CDR2: SGDLS and YYNGEE. In nucleotides, the CDR3 is TGTGCCAGCAGCGTCCTACAGGGCGGTCAGTTCTTC. Its translation: CASSVLQGGQFF.

The gene calls are TRBV5-4 and TRBJ2-3; D is possibly TRBD2 (6 bases). The V and J ends lost 4 bases and 0 bases respectively, with 15 bases between them. The CDR3 spans 16 residues. CDR1 SGHNT and CDR2 YYREEE come from the germline V gene (reference sequence). The CDR3 DNA is TGTGCCAGCAGCCCCTCCCTAGCGACCAGCACAGATACGCAGTATTTT. Translating it yields CASSPSLATSTDTQYF.

The chain employs TRBV27 and TRBJ2-3, with 7 bases aligning to TRBD2. The CDR3 spans 18 residues. With V trimmed by 4 bases and J by 1 base, 14 bases remained unmatched. The V gene's germline CDR1 is MNHEY and CDR2 SMNVEV (reference sequence). The CDR3 DNA is TGTGCCAGCAGTTCCGAACCACTAGCGTCGGGGGGCACAGATACGCAGTATTTT. It yields the protein CASSSEPLASGGTDTQYF.

The rearrangement links TRBV7-2 to TRBJ1-5; D gene uncertain. The CDR3 length is 14 residues. The germline V gene encodes CDR1 SGHTA and CDR2 FQGNSA. V lost 6 bases, J lost 3 bases, and 12 bases lay in between. The CDR3 bases are TGTGCCAGCAGTGGGCCAGCCAACAATCAGCCCCAGCATTTT. Protein product: CASSGPANNQPQHF.

The V and J genes are TRBV6-6 and TRBJ2-7; 7 nucleotides align to TRBD1. The germline gives CDR1 MNHNY, CDR2 SVGAGI (reference sequence). The CDR3 consists of 14 residues. V was pared by 8 bases and J by 2 bases, with 9 bases of the junction left unmatched. CDR3 nucleotide sequence: TGTGCCAGCTCCTCGACAGGGTCGACCTACGAGCAGTACTTC. This translates into CASSSTGSTYEQYF.

The chain couples TRBV18 to TRBJ2-7, with TRBD1 as a possible D gene (5 bases). CDR1 and CDR2 from the germline V gene are KGHSH and LQKENI. This CDR3 is 15 amino acids long. V lost 1 base to trimming and J lost 0 bases, with 10 bases between them. The CDR3 DNA reads TGTGCCAGCTCACCACTGCAGGGAACCTCCTACGAGCAGTACTTC. Residues: CASSPLQGTSYEQYF.

The chain is built from TRBV5-4 and TRBJ1-2, with TRBD1 matching over 8 bases. The CDR3 is made up of 13 amino acids. The V segment lost 2 bases and the J segment 8 bases; nucleotides outside the gene matches: 5. Germline CDR1 is SGHNT and CDR2 is YYREEE (reference sequence). The DNA of the CDR3 is TGTGCCAGCAGCTTCCAGGGGGCAGAGGGCTACACCTTC. Protein sequence: CASSFQGAEGYTF.

This clone was detected once. The chain uses TRBV4-2 and TRBJ2-5; possibly TRBD2 for D (6 bases). The CDR3 is 17 amino acids. V gave up 0 bases and J gave up 2 bases, with 16 bases separating them. Germline V CDR1 and CDR2: LGHNA, YNFKEQ. In DNA, the CDR3 is TGTGCCAGCAGCCAAGATCTGGAGGGTCCGGGACAAGAGACCCAGTACTTC. It codes for CASSQDLEGPGQETQYF.

This CDR3 reads CASSLGLEYSGNTIYF. The CDR3 DNA reads TGCGCCAGCAGCCTAGGACTGGAGTACTCTGGAAACACCATATATTTT. The V call is TRBV5-1, the J call TRBJ1-3; the D is unclear. Germline assignment: CDR1 SGHRS and CDR2 YFSETQ. This CDR3 spans 16 amino acids. Deletions cut 4 bases from V and 0 bases from J, with 14 bases between.

V is TRBV19 and J is TRBJ2-3; TRBD1 matches 9 bases. The CDR3 spans 15 residues. Unmatched junction bases numbered 3, after V lost 3 bases and J lost 2 bases. Looked up from germline, CDR1 is LNHDA and CDR2 is SQIVND (reference sequence). CDR3 nucleotides: TGTGCCAGTAGTATGGGACAGGGATACACAGATACGCAGTATTTT. This translates into CASSMGQGYTDTQYF.

This rearrangement joins TRBV9 to TRBJ2-1, with TRBD1 identical over 11 bases. The J segment lost 9 bases and the V segment lost 2 bases, leaving 10 bases of the junction unmatched. This CDR3 is built from 16 residues. Germline V gene data show CDR1 as SGDLS and CDR2 as YYNGEE. The CDR3, as DNA: TGTGCCAGCAGCGTCGGACAGGGGGCGGTTAGCGCTGAGCAGTTCTTC. Translation gives CASSVGQGAVSAEQFF.

V usage is TRBV6-5 and J usage is TRBJ1-1; 8 positions match TRBD1. V trimming: 5 bases; J trimming: 0 bases; junction bases outside the gene matches: 2. Germline V gene data show CDR1 as MNHEY and CDR2 as SVGAGI. The CDR3 extends over 14 amino acids. CDR3 in amino acids: CASSRDRMNTEAFF. The CDR3 bases are TGTGCCAGCAGTCGGGACAGGATGAACACTGAAGCTTTCTTT.

The chain recombines TRBV27 with TRBJ2-7; D is possibly TRBD2 (6 bases). Germline V lookup: CDR1 MNHEY, CDR2 SMNVEV (reference sequence). Deletions cut 5 bases from V and 3 bases from J, with 17 bases between. CDR3 length equals 15 residues. The CDR3, as DNA: TGTGCCAGCAGTCCCTCGGGCGGGATGGTCTACGAGCAGTACTTC. It codes for CASSPSGGMVYEQYF.

The genes are TRBV5-1 and TRBJ2-2; D might be TRBD2 (5 bases). Germline V gives CDR1 SGHRS, CDR2 YFSETQ. Trimming stripped 1 base from V and 3 bases from J, with 7 bases between. This CDR3 contains 14 residues. CDR3 nucleotides: TGCGCCAGCAGCTTGTGGGGAGACACCGGGGAGCTGTTTTTT. It encodes CASSLWGDTGELFF. The full variable domain, its missing parts supplied by reference TRBV5-1 and TRBJ2-2, is KAGVTQTPRYLIKTRGQQVTLSCSPISGHRSVSWYQQTPGQGLQFLFEYFSETQRNKGNFPGRFSGRQFSNSRSEMNVSTLELGDSALYLCASSLWGDTGELFFGEGSRLTVL.

This clone was counted a single time. This rearrangement joins TRBV11-2 to TRBJ2-2; 11 nucleotides agree with TRBD1. V lost 4 bases and J lost 6; bases outside the gene matches: 13. Looked up from germline, CDR1 is SGHAT and CDR2 is FQNNGV. The CDR3 covers 18 residues. DNA for the CDR3: TGTGCCAGCAGCTCTTGGACAGGGGGCGCATTTGATTCCGGGGAGCTGTTTTTT. It codes for CASSSWTGGAFDSGELFF.

A remark on this clone: The same CDR3 also results from other DNA sequences found in this sample. The chain's CDR3 is CASSYREGVNTEAFF. In nucleotides, the CDR3 is TGTGCCAGCAGTTACAGAGAGGGAGTGAACACTGAAGCTTTCTTT. The chain employs TRBV6-5 and TRBJ1-1, with D unclear. The CDR3 has 15 residues. Germline CDR1 MNHEY, CDR2 SVGAGI. Trimming took off 2 bases at V and 0 bases at J, with 10 bases between the two ends.

V and J are TRBV6-1 and TRBJ2-1; possibly TRBD1 for D (6 bases). With 1 base removed from V and 3 bases from J, the gap between germline ends came to 10 bases. There are 15 residues in the CDR3. Germline CDR1 is MNHNS and CDR2 is SASEGT. The CDR3 DNA reads as TGTGCCAGCAGTGAAGGGGGACAAAACTACAATGAGCAGTTCTTC. Translating it yields CASSEGGQNYNEQFF.